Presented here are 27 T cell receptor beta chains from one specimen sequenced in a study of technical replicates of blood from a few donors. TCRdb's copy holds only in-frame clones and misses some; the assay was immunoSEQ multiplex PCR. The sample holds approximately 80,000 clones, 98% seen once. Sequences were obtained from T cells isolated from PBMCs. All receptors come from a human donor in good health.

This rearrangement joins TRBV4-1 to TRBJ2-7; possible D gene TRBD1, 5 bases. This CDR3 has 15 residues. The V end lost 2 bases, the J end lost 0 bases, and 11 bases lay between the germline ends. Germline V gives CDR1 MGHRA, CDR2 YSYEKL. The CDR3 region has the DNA TGCGCCAGCAGCCAATATATCCAGGGCTCCTACGAGCAGTACTTC. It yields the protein CASSQYIQGSYEQYF.

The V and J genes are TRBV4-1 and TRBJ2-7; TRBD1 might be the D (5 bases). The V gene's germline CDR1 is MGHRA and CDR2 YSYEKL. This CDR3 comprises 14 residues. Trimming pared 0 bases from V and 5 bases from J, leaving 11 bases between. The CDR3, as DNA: TGCGCCAGCAGCCAAGATGCAGGGCGAGACGAGCAGTACTTC. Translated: CASSQDAGRDEQYF.

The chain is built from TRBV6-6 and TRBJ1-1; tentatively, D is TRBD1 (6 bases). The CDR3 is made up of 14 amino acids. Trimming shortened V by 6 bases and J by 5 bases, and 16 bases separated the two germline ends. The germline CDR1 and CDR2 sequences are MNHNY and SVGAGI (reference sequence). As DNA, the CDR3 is TGTGCCAGCAGGGACAGAACAATGGGGACTGAAGCTTTCTTT. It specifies CASRDRTMGTEAFF.

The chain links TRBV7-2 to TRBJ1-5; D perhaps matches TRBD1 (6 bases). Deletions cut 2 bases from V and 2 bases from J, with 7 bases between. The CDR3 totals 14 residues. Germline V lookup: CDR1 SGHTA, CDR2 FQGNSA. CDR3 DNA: TGTGCCAGCAGCTTAAGGACAGGCAATCAGCCCCAGCATTTT. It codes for CASSLRTGNQPQHF.

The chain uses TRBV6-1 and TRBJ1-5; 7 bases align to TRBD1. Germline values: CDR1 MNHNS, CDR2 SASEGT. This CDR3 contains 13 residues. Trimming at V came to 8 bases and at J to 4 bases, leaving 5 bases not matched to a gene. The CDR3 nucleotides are TGTGCCAGCTTACAGGGGACTAATCAGCCCCAGCATTTT. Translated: CASLQGTNQPQHF.

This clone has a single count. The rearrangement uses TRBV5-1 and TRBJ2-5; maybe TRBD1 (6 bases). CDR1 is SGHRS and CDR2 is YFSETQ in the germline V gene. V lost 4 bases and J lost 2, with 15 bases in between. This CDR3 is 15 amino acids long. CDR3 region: CASSIQGPDQETQYF. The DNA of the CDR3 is TGCGCCAGCAGCATACAGGGTCCGGATCAAGAGACCCAGTACTTC.

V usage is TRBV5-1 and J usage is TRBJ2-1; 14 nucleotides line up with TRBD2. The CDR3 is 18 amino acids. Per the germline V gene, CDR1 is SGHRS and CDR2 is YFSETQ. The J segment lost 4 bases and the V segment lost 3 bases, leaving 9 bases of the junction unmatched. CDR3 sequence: CASSWLLGTSGGYNEQFF. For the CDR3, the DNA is TGCGCCAGCAGCTGGTTACTTGGGACTAGCGGGGGATACAATGAGCAGTTCTTC.

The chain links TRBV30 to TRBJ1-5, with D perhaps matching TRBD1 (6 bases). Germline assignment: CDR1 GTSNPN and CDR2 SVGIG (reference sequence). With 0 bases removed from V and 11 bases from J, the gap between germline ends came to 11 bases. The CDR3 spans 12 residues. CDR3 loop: CAWSVGGVAQHF. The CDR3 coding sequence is TGTGCCTGGAGTGTAGGGGGGGTGGCCCAGCATTTT. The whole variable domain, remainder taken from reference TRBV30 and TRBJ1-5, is SQTIHQWPATLVQPVGSPLSLECTVEGTSNPNLYWYRQAAGRGLQLLFYSVGIGQISSEVPQNLSASRPQDRQFILSSKKLLLSDSGFYLCAWSVGGVAQHFGDGTRLSIL.

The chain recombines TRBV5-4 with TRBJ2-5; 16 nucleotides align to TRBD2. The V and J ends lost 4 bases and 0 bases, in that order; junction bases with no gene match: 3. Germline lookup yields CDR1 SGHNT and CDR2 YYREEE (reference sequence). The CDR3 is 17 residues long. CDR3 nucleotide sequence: TGTGCCAGCAGCCCGGGACTAGCGGGGGGGTACCAAGAGACCCAGTACTTC. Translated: CASSPGLAGGYQETQYF.

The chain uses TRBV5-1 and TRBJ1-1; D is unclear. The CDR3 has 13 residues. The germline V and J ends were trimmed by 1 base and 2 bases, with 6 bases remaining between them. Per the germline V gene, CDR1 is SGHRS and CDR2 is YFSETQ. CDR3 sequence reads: CASSLTGNTEAFF. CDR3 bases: TGCGCCAGCAGCTTGACGGGTAACACTGAAGCTTTCTTT.

CDR3 sequence reads: CASSYPTGRSTDTQYF. CDR3 nucleotides: TGTGCCAGCAGCTACCCGACAGGGCGGTCAACAGATACGCAGTATTTT. This sequence joins TRBV5-5 and TRBJ2-3; 7 bases agree with TRBD1. Germline-derived CDR1 and CDR2 are SGHKS and YYEKEE (reference sequence). The length of the CDR3 is 16 residues. V lost 3 bases and J lost 3; bases outside the gene matches: 10.

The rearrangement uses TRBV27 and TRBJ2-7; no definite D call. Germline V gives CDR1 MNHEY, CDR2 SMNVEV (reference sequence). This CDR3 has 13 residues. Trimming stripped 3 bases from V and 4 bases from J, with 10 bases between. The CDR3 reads CASSFGEAYEQYF. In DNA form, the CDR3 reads TGTGCCAGCAGTTTTGGAGAGGCATACGAGCAGTACTTC.

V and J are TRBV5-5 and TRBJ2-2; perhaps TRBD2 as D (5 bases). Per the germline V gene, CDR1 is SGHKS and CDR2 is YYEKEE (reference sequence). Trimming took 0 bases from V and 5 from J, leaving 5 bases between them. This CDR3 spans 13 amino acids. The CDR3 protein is CASSLAGTGELFF. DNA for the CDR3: TGTGCCAGCAGCTTGGCGGGAACCGGGGAGCTGTTTTTT.

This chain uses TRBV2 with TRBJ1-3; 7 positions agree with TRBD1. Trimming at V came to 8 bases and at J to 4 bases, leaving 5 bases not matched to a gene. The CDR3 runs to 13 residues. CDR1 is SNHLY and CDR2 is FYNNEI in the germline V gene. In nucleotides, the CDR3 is TGTGCCAGCCTTCAGGACAGGGGAAACACCATATATTTT. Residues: CASLQDRGNTIYF.

CDR3 sequence reads: CASSLGWRGIQETQYF. In nucleotides, the CDR3 is TGTGCCAGCAGTCTGGGCTGGCGGGGGATACAAGAGACCCAGTACTTC. The chain combines TRBV6-6 with TRBJ2-5, with TRBD2 matching over 7 bases. Unmatched junction bases numbered 11, after V lost 5 bases and J lost 2 bases. Germline V CDR1 and CDR2: MNHNY, SVGAGI (reference sequence). This CDR3 is 16 amino acids long.

CDR3 DNA: TGTGCCAGCAGTTACTCTCACAATCAGCCCCAGCATTTT. Translation gives CASSYSHNQPQHF. The chain uses TRBV6-5 and TRBJ1-5, with D unclear. The V gene's germline CDR1 is MNHEY and CDR2 SVGAGI. This CDR3 region has 13 residues. Trimming stripped 0 bases from V and 3 bases from J, with 3 bases between.

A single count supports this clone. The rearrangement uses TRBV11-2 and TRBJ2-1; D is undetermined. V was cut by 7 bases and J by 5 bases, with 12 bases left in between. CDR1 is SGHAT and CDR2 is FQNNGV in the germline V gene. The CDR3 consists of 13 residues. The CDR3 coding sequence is TGTGCCAGCATGCTTAACATAAACAATGAGCAGTTCTTC. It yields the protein CASMLNINNEQFF.

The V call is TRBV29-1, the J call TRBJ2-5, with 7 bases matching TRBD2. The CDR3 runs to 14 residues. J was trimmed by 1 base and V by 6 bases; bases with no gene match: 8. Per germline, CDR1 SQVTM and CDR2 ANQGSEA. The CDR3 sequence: CSVNERGTQETQYF. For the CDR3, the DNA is TGCAGCGTAAATGAGCGGGGAACCCAAGAGACCCAGTACTTC. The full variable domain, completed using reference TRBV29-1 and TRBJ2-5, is SAVISQKPSRDICQRGTSLTIQCQVDSQVTMMFWYRQQPGQSLTLIATANQGSEATYESGFVIDKFPISRPNLTFSTLTVSNMSPEDSSIYLCSVNERGTQETQYFGPGTRLLVL.

CDR3 in amino acids: CASSLGRRYEQYF. Here the CDR3 DNA reads TGTGCCAGCAGTTTAGGGCGTCGGTACGAGCAGTACTTC. The rearrangement links TRBV27 to TRBJ2-7; the D is unclear. Trimming stripped 2 bases from V and 4 bases from J, with 9 bases between. The CDR3 covers 13 residues. From germline, CDR1 is MNHEY and CDR2 SMNVEV (reference sequence).

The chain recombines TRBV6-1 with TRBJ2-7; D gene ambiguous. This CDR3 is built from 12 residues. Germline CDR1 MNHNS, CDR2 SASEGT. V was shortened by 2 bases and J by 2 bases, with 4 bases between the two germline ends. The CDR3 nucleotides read TGTGCCAGCAGTGAATACACCTACGAGCAGTACTTC. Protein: CASSEYTYEQYF.

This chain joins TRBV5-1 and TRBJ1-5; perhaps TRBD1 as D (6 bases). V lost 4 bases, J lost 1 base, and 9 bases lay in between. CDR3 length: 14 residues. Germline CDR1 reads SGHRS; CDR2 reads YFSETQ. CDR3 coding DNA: TGCGCCAGCAGCGATGGACAGAGCAATCAGCCCCAGCATTTT. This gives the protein CASSDGQSNQPQHF.

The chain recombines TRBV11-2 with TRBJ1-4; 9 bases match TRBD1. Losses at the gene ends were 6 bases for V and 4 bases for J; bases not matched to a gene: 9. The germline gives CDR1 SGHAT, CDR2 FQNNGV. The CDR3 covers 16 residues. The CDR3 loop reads CASRTGGRIVNEKLFF. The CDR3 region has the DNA TGTGCCAGCAGGACAGGGGGTCGCATAGTTAATGAAAAACTGTTTTTT.

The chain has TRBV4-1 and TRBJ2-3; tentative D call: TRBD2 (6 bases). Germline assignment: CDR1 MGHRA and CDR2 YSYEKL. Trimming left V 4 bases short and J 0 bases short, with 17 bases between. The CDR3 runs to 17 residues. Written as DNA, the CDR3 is TGCGCCAGCAGCCCAGGGAGGTCCGGGTCTAGCACAGATACGCAGTATTTT. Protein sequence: CASSPGRSGSSTDTQYF.

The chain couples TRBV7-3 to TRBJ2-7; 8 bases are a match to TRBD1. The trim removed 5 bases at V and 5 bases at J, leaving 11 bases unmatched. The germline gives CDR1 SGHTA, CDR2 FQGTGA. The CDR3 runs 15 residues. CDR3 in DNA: TGTGCCAGCAGCCTACGACAGGGGCCCCGAAACGAGCAGTACTTC. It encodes CASSLRQGPRNEQYF.

CDR3 DNA sequence: TGTGCCAGCAGTTACTTTCCAGGGGCGGCTGAAGCTTTCTTT. Its protein is CASSYFPGAAEAFF. This rearrangement joins TRBV6-6 to TRBJ1-1; a possible D gene is TRBD1 (6 bases). Germline assignment: CDR1 MNHNY and CDR2 SVGAGI (reference sequence). The CDR3 contains 14 residues. Between the trimmed V and J ends, which lost 1 base and 6 bases, there was a span of 12 bases.

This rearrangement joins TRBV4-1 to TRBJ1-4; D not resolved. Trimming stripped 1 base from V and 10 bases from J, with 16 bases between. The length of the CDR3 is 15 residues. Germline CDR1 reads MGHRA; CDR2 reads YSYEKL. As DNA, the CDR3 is TGCGCCAGCAGCCAAGTCGGAGGGCCCCTAGGAAAACTGTTTTTT. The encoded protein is CASSQVGGPLGKLFF.

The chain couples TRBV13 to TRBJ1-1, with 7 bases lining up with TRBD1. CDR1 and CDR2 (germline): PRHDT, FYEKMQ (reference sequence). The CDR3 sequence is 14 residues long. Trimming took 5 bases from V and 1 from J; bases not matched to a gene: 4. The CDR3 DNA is TGTGCCAGCAGCGAGGGACAGAGGAACACTGAAGCTTTCTTT. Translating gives CASSEGQRNTEAFF.